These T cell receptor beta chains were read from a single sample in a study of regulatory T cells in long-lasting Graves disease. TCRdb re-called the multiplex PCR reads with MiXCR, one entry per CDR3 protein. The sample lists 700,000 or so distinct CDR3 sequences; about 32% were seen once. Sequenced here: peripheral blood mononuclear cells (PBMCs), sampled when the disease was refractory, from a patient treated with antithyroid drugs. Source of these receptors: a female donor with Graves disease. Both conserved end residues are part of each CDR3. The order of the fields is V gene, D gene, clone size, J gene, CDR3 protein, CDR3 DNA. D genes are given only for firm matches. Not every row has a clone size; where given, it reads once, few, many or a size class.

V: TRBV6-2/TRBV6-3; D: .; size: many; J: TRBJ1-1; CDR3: CASSANRAEAFF; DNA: TGTGCCAGCAGTGCCAACAGGGCTGAAGCTTTCTTT
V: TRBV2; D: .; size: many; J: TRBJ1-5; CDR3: CASSARGHQPQHF; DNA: TGTGCCAGCAGTGCCAGGGGCCATCAGCCCCAGCATTTT
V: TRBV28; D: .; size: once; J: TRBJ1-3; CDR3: CASNRGDGNTIYF; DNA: TGTGCCAGCAACCGAGGGGATGGAAACACCATATATTTT
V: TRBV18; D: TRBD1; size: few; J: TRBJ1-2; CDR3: CASLRDRVDGYTF; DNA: TGTGCCAGCCTCCGAGACAGGGTGGACGGCTACACCTTC
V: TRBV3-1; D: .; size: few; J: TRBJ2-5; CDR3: CASSLFRDPQETQYF; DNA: TGTGCCAGCAGCCTTTTCCGGGACCCACAAGAGACCCAGTACTTC
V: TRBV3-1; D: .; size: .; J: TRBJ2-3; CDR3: CASSHTVGADTQYF; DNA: TGTGCCAGCAGCCATACCGTGGGGGCAGATACGCAGTATTTT
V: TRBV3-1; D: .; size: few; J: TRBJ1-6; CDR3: CASSPSTGVWALHF; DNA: TGTGCCAGCAGCCCTTCGACGGGGGTTTGGGCCCTCCACTTT
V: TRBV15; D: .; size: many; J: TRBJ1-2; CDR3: CATSRDGDLEGYTF; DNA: TGTGCCACCAGCAGGGACGGGGATTTAGAGGGCTACACCTTC
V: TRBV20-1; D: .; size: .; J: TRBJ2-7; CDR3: CSARTPGLTYEQYF; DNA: TGCAGTGCTAGGACTCCGGGACTTACCTACGAGCAGTACTTC
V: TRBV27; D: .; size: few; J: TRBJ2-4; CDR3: CASSFDSRAIQYF; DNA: TGTGCCAGCAGTTTCGATAGTCGTGCCATTCAGTACTTC
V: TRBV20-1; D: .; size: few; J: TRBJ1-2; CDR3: CSASAGINYGYTF; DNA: TGCAGTGCCTCTGCCGGGATCAACTATGGCTACACCTTC
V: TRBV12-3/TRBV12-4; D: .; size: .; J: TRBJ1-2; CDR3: CASSLGPNCGYTF; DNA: TGTGCCAGCAGTTTAGGCCCTAACTGTGGCTACACCTTC
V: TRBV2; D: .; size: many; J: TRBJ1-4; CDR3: CASVDGRSREKLFF; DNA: TGTGCCAGTGTCGACGGTCGATCGAGGGAAAAACTGTTTTTT
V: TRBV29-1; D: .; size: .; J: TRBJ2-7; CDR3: CSVDRDGSLGEQYF; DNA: TGCAGCGTTGACCGGGACGGATCTTTGGGCGAGCAGTACTTC
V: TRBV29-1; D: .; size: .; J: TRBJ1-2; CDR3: CSVEGVSYTF; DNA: TGCAGCGTTGAAGGGGTTAGCTACACCTTC
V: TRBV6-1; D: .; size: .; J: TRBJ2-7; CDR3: CASSETRDAGSYEQYF; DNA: TGTGCCAGCAGTGAGACAAGGGACGCAGGCTCCTACGAGCAGTACTTC
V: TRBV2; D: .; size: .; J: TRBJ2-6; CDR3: CASSDRRRSGANVLTF; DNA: TGTGCCAGCAGTGACAGACGACGCTCTGGGGCCAACGTCCTGACTTTC
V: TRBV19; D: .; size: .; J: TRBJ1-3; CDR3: CASSRGIASGNTIYF; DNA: TGTGCCAGTAGTAGGGGGATAGCCTCTGGAAACACCATATATTTT
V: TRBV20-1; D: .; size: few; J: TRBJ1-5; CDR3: CSAPGTPQPQHF; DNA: TGCAGTGCCCCAGGGACCCCTCAGCCCCAGCATTTT
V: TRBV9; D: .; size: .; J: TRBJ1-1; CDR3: CASTLVSRFNTEAFF; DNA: TGTGCCAGCACTCTAGTGAGCAGATTCAACACTGAAGCTTTCTTT
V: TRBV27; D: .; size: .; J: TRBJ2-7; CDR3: CASSFSRGYEQYF; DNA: TGTGCCAGCAGTTTTTCCAGGGGTTACGAGCAGTACTTC
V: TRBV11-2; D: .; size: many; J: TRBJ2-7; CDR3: CASSPDSHPSYEQYF; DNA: TGTGCCAGCAGCCCGGACAGTCACCCCTCCTACGAGCAGTACTTC
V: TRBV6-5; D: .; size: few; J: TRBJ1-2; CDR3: CASSYSSGDYGYTF; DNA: TGTGCCAGCAGTTACTCGTCAGGGGACTATGGCTACACCTTC
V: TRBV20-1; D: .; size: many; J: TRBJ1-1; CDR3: CSATRGNTEAFF; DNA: TGCAGTGCTACCAGGGGGAACACTGAAGCTTTCTTT
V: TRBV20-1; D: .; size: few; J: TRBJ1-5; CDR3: CSARDQFMLGNQPQHF; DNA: TGCAGTGCTAGGGACCAATTCATGTTGGGCAATCAGCCCCAGCATTTT
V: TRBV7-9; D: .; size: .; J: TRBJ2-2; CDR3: CASSSLSGTGELFF; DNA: TGTGCCAGCAGCTCACTTAGCGGCACCGGGGAGCTGTTTTTT
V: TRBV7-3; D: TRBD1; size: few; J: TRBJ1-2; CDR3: CASSLRGDRAYGYTF; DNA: TGTGCCAGCAGCTTAAGGGGGGACAGGGCCTATGGCTACACCTTC
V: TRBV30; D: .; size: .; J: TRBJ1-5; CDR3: CAWRAALENQPQHF; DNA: TGTGCCTGGAGGGCCGCGCTAGAAAATCAGCCCCAGCATTTT
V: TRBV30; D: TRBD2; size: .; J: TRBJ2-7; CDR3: CAWSGGLGLGEQYF; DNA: TGTGCCTGGAGTGGGGGACTAGGTCTCGGCGAGCAGTACTTC
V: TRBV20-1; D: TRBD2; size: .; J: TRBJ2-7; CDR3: CSARTLAGGPSYEQYF; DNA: TGCAGTGCTAGAACTCTAGCGGGAGGTCCCTCCTACGAGCAGTACTTC
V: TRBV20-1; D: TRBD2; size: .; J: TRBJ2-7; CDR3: CSATHLQNSGGLSTYEQYF; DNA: TGCAGTGCTACCCACCTCCAGAATAGCGGGGGCCTTTCTACCTACGAGCAGTACTTC
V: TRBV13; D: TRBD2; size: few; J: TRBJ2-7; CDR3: CASSRGLAGGEQYF; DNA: TGTGCCAGCAGCCGGGGACTAGCGGGAGGCGAGCAGTACTTC
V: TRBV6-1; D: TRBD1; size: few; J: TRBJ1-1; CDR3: CASRGTGGWSEAFF; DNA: TGTGCCAGCAGGGGGACAGGGGGCTGGTCTGAAGCTTTCTTT
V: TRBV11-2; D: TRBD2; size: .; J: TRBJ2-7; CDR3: CASSLVPAGGYEQYF; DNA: TGTGCCAGCAGCTTAGTACCAGCGGGAGGTTACGAGCAGTACTTC
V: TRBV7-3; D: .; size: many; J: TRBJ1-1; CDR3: CASSSHMNTEAFF; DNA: TGTGCCAGCAGCTCTCACATGAACACTGAAGCTTTCTTT
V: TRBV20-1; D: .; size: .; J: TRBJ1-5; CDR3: CSASFGPAGQGGNQPQHF; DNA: TGCAGTGCTAGTTTTGGGCCCGCTGGGCAGGGTGGCAATCAGCCCCAGCATTTT
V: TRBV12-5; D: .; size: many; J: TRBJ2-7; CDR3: CASGLDTSYEQYF; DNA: TGTGCTAGTGGTTTGGACACCTCCTACGAGCAGTACTTC
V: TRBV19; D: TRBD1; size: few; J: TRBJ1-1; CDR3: CASHPKGQGKTEAFF; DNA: TGTGCCAGCCACCCGAAGGGACAGGGGAAAACTGAAGCTTTCTTT
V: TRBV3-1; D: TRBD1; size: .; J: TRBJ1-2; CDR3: CASSQGGTGMANYGYTF; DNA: TGTGCCAGCAGCCAAGGGGGGACAGGGATGGCCAACTATGGCTACACCTTC
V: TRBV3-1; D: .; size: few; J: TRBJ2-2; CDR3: CASSQGYITGELFF; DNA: TGTGCCAGCAGCCAGGGATATATCACCGGGGAGCTGTTTTTT
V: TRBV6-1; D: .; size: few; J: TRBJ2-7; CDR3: CASSRGLPSSYEQYF; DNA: TGTGCCAGCAGTCGCGGCCTACCAAGCTCCTACGAGCAGTACTTC
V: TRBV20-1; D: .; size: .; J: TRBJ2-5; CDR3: CSARPKILQVETQYF; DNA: TGCAGTGCTAGACCTAAGATTTTACAGGTGGAGACCCAGTACTTC
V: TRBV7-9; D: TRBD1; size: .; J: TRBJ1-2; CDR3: CASSYQKTGQHYGYTF; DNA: TGTGCCAGCAGCTATCAAAAGACGGGACAGCACTATGGCTACACCTTC
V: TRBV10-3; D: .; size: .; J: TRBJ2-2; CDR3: CAISDPGSVLTGELFF; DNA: TGTGCCATCAGTGACCCCGGTAGCGTTCTCACCGGGGAGCTGTTTTTT
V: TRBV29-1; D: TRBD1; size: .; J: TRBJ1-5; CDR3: CSVVDRVGQPQHF; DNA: TGCAGCGTCGTGGACAGGGTCGGCCAGCCCCAGCATTTT